This T cell receptor beta chain is drawn from a study of beta chain features in type 1 diabetes. Study findings and constraints: The naive, central memory and Treg TCRB repertoires looked more alike in patients than they did in healthy donors. When VDJ junctions were examined, type 1 diabetes patients showed fewer insertions and more deletions.

As regards this clone: Its antigen is as yet unknown. The same CDR3 also results from other DNA sequences found in this sample.

V lost 3 bases, J lost 2 bases, and 11 bases lay in between. The CDR3 is 14 amino acids. Germline V gene data show CDR1 as SGHRS and CDR2 as YFSETQ. Heparinised blood was drawn once per donor, averaging approximately 0.12 L. All of the isolated RNA was reverse transcribed, so expressed TCRB transcripts were sequenced. The assay was immunoSEQ multiplex PCR, and TCRdb's table has in-frame clones only and misses some. The table lists around 340,000 clones, about 20% of them singletons. This sequence originates from a woman aged 18-29 years in good health. J is TRBJ2-5 and V is TRBV5-1; a weak D match, TRBD1 (6 bases). Sequences were obtained from naive CD4+ T cells from blood. The CDR3 DNA sequence: TGCGCCAGCAGCTCAGGGACACTACAAGAGACCCAGTACTTC. Protein product: CASSSGTLQETQYF.